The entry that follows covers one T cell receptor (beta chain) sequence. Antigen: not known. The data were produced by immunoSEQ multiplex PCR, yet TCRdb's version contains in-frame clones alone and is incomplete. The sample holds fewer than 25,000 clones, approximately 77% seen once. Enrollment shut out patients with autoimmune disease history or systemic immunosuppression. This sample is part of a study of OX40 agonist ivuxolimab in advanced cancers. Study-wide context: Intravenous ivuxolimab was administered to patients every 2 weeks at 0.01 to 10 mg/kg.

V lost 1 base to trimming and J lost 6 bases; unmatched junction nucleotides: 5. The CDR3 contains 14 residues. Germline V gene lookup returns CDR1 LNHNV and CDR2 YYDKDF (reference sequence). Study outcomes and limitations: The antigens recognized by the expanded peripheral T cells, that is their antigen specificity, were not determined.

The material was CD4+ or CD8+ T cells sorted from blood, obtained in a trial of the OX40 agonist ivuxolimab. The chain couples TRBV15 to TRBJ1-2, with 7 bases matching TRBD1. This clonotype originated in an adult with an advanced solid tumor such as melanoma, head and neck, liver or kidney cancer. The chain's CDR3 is CATSRVMTGNGYTF. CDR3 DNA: TGTGCCACCAGCAGAGTAATGACAGGGAATGGCTACACCTTC.